This is a list of T cell receptor beta chains from one sample in a study of vaccination and CD4 T cells after COVID-19. These TCRs' antigens remain unknown. Each CDR3 protein gets one entry after TCRdb re-called the PCR reads with MiXCR. Here the sample spans 20,000 or so distinct CDR3 sequences, roughly 47% being singletons. Sequenced sample: cultured CD4+ T cells from blood. These receptors originate from a human donor with COVID-19. Each CDR3 is given with its conserved first and last residue. The order of the fields is J gene, V gene, D gene, clone size, CDR3 DNA, CDR3 protein. The D gene is left open where the match is weak. Part of the rows lack a size; the others show once, few, many or a class for expanded clones.

>TRBJ2-2|TRBV19|TRBD2|.
TGTGCCAGCCGAGAAGCGCGGGGGAGAGCGAACACCGGGGAGCTGTTTTTT
CASREARGRANTGELFF
>TRBJ2-1|TRBV28|.|.
TGTGCCAGCAGAGTAGTCACAGGGAAGTACAATGAGCAGTTCTTC
CASRVVTGKYNEQFF
>TRBJ2-5|TRBV10-3|.|few
TGTGCCATCAGTGAGAAAGAGACCCAGTACTTC
CAISEKETQYF
>TRBJ2-5|TRBV30|.|few
TGTGCCTGGAGTGATCTAGGCCTCCTATCGGCCCAGTACTTC
CAWSDLGLLSAQYF
>TRBJ2-5|TRBV10-3|TRBD2|.
TGTGCCATCAGATCTACTAGCGGGGGCCAAGAGACCCAGTACTTC
CAIRSTSGGQETQYF
>TRBJ1-1|TRBV19|.|few
TGTGCCAGTAGAGGAGGGGTCACCATGAACACTGAAGCTTTCTTT
CASRGGVTMNTEAFF
>TRBJ1-2|TRBV28|TRBD1|.
TGTGCCAGCAGTTTGAAGACAGGGGGCAATGGCTACACCTTC
CASSLKTGGNGYTF
>TRBJ2-2|TRBV6-2/TRBV6-3|TRBD2|.
TGTGCCAGCAGCCTCCGGGGGGGGTTGGGCACCGGGGAGCTGTTTTTT
CASSLRGGLGTGELFF
>TRBJ1-4|TRBV20-1|.|few
TGCAGTGCTAGAGATCGCAGGGGTAACGTCGAAAAACTGTTTTTT
CSARDRRGNVEKLFF
>TRBJ1-5|TRBV9|.|.
TGTGCCAGCAGCGTAGGAGCGAATCAGCCCCAGCATTTT
CASSVGANQPQHF
>TRBJ2-5|TRBV6-2/TRBV6-3|TRBD2|.
TGTGCCAGCACCCCGGGGACTAGCGGGGGGGCCGGGACCCAGTACTTC
CASTPGTSGGAGTQYF
>TRBJ1-1|TRBV23-1|.|.
TGCGCCAGCAGCCTTAGGCCGCCGCTCATGCCTGCTGAAGCTTTCTTT
CASSLRPPLMPAEAFF
>TRBJ2-5|TRBV20-1|TRBD1|.
TGCAGTGCTAGGCCCGGGACAGGAAAGGGAGAGACCCAGTACTTC
CSARPGTGKGETQYF
>TRBJ1-6|TRBV7-3|.|.
TGTGCCAGCAGTAAGGGGTTGCCGAATTCACCCCTCCACTTT
CASSKGLPNSPLHF
>TRBJ2-5|TRBV27|TRBD1|.
TGTGCCAGCAGGGCTAGAACAGGGGGCCCCCAAGAGACCCAGTACTTC
CASRARTGGPQETQYF
>TRBJ1-6|TRBV28|TRBD1|.
TGTGCCAGCGTTACCGGGACAGCTCTCTCACCCCTCCACTTT
CASVTGTALSPLHF
>TRBJ2-5|TRBV5-4|.|.
TGTGCCAGCAGCTTGGGCAGCCAAGAGACCCAGTACTTC
CASSLGSQETQYF
>TRBJ2-5|TRBV5-6|TRBD1|.
TGTGCCAGCAGCTTGCGACAGGGGCAAACCAAAGAGACCCAGTACTTC
CASSLRQGQTKETQYF
>TRBJ2-2|TRBV25-1|.|.
TGTGCCAGCGGCCGGGGCTCGGGGGAGCTGTTTTTT
CASGRGSGELFF
>TRBJ2-5|TRBV14|TRBD2|.
TGTGCCAGCAGCCAAGATCTGCGGGGGGGTGGGTACTTC
CASSQDLRGGGYF
>TRBJ2-3|TRBV20-1|.|.
TGCAGTGCTAGAGATAGGACTAGGGGGCCTTTTTCGCAGTATTTT
CSARDRTRGPFSQYF
>TRBJ2-6|TRBV20-1|.|.
TGCAGTGCTAGAATTCAGACGGTGCGATCTGGGGCCAACGTCCTGACTTTC
CSARIQTVRSGANVLTF
>TRBJ1-5|TRBV19|.|.
TGTGCCAGTAGTATCATCGGGGGAGTAATTTTGGAGCCCCAGCATTTT
CASSIIGGVILEPQHF
>TRBJ1-2|TRBV5-1|.|few
TGCGCCAGCAGCTTGCGTGCGAACTATGGCTACACCTTC
CASSLRANYGYTF
>TRBJ1-5|TRBV18|TRBD1|once
TGTGCCAGCTCGTCCGGGACAGGGGGCGTTCAGCCCCAGCATTTT
CASSSGTGGVQPQHF
>TRBJ2-3|TRBV20-1|TRBD2|few
TGCAGTGCTACCCTCTTGGCGGGGGGGAGCACAGATACGCAGTATTTT
CSATLLAGGSTDTQYF
>TRBJ1-1|TRBV15|.|few
TGTGCCACCAGCAGAGATCGGGGGGTCGGAGCTTTCTTT
CATSRDRGVGAFF
>TRBJ2-2|TRBV6-1|.|few
TGTGCCAGCTTTTCGTCGCGGCTCGCAGGGGAGCTGTTTTTT
CASFSSRLAGELFF
>TRBJ1-5|TRBV5-1|TRBD1|.
TGCGCCAGCAGCTCAGGACAGGGCAGCAATCAGCCCCAGCATTTT
CASSSGQGSNQPQHF
>TRBJ1-6|TRBV27|.|.
TGTGCCAGCAGTACCCCTACAGGGATTAATTCACCCCTCCACTTT
CASSTPTGINSPLHF
>TRBJ1-2|TRBV6-5|.|few
TGTGCCAGCAGTTACTCTTCTGTAGGGGTTAGCTATGGCTACACCTTC
CASSYSSVGVSYGYTF
>TRBJ2-5|TRBV20-1|TRBD2|.
TGCAGTGCTAGAGAGCCCAGCGGGGGGGCCCGGGAGACCCAGTACTTC
CSAREPSGGARETQYF
>TRBJ2-5|TRBV7-6|.|.
TGTGCCAGCAGCCATCAGGGTGAAGAGACCCAGTACTTC
CASSHQGEETQYF
>TRBJ1-6|TRBV6-4|.|few
TGTGCCAGCAGTGACTCGGGAGTTGGTTCACCCCTCCACTTT
CASSDSGVGSPLHF
>TRBJ1-6|TRBV2|TRBD1|.
TGTGCCAGGGGCGGACAGGGTGATTCACCCCTCCACTTT
CARGGQGDSPLHF
>TRBJ1-6|TRBV12-5|.|.
TGTGCTAGTGGTGTAGGGACCTCTTCACCCCTCCACTTT
CASGVGTSSPLHF
>TRBJ1-5|TRBV28|.|.
TGTGCCAGCAGTTCCCCGGTGGGTCAGCCCCAGCATTTT
CASSSPVGQPQHF
>TRBJ2-3|TRBV5-1|.|.
TGCGCCAGCAGCTTGGGTCGGGCGGATACGCAGTATTTT
CASSLGRADTQYF
>TRBJ2-2|TRBV2|.|large
TGTGCCAGCAGTGAATTGGGGACAACTACCGGGGAGCTGTTTTTT
CASSELGTTTGELFF
>TRBJ1-5|TRBV28|TRBD1|.
TGTGCCAGCAGCCTCCTAGACAGGGACCATCAGCCCCAGCATTTT
CASSLLDRDHQPQHF
>TRBJ1-2|TRBV19|.|few
TGTGCCAGTAGTATAGGGACGGGGGATAACTATGGCTACACCTTC
CASSIGTGDNYGYTF
>TRBJ1-3|TRBV20-1|.|few
TGCAGTGCTAGAGAACAGGGTAGATATGGAAACACCATATATTTT
CSAREQGRYGNTIYF
>TRBJ2-2|TRBV2|TRBD2|.
TGTGCCAGCAGGGGGCTCGGGGGGGAGAACACCGGGGAGCTGTTTTTT
CASRGLGGENTGELFF
>TRBJ2-5|TRBV27|.|.
TGTGCCAGCAGTTTAGCGGGGCTGACAGAGACCCAGTACTTC
CASSLAGLTETQYF
>TRBJ2-3|TRBV6-1|.|.
TGTGCCAGCAGTGATGGCTATTTGGATACGCAGTATTTT
CASSDGYLDTQYF
>TRBJ2-5|TRBV7-9|TRBD1|.
TGTGCCAGCAGCCGGCCCGGGACAGTCGAAGAGACCCAGTACTTC
CASSRPGTVEETQYF
>TRBJ1-2|TRBV7-8|.|.
TGTGCCAGCAGCCGTGACGGTAGCTACACCTTC
CASSRDGSYTF
>TRBJ2-7|TRBV2|.|.
TGTGCCAGCAGTGCGGGGACACCAACCTACGAGCAGTACTTC
CASSAGTPTYEQYF
>TRBJ1-5|TRBV19|.|.
TGTGCCAGTACGACCGGGACCGGCAGGGAGCCCCAGCATTTT
CASTTGTGREPQHF
>TRBJ2-1|TRBV20-1|TRBD2|.
TGCAGTGCTAGATCCCTAGCGGGGGCATCCTACAATGAGCAGTTCTTC
CSARSLAGASYNEQFF
>TRBJ2-4|TRBV5-4|TRBD2|once
TGTGCCAGCAGCCCTATGACTAGCGGGATAGCCAAAAACATTCAGTACTTC
CASSPMTSGIAKNIQYF
>TRBJ2-7|TRBV10-1|.|.
TGCGCCAGCAGTGAGGGACACTCCTACGAGCAGTACTTC
CASSEGHSYEQYF
>TRBJ1-3|TRBV20-1|.|few
TGCAGTGCTAGATGGCAGAATTCGGACACTCCGAATTTT
CSARWQNSDTPNF
>TRBJ1-1|TRBV7-8|.|.
TGTGCCAGCAGCTTAGACAGGTCAAGAGCTGAAGCTTTCTTT
CASSLDRSRAEAFF
>TRBJ1-1|TRBV21-1|.|.
TGTGCCAGCACCGACTTAATCATGAACACTGAAGCTTTCTTT
CASTDLIMNTEAFF
>TRBJ2-2|TRBV27|TRBD1|few
TGTGCCAGCAGTCCCTTGGACAGGCGGAACACCGGGGAGCTGTTTTTT
CASSPLDRRNTGELFF
>TRBJ1-1|TRBV12-3/TRBV12-4|.|.
TGTGCCAGCAGTTTAAGTGGGGTAGGCACTGAAGCTTTCTTT
CASSLSGVGTEAFF
>TRBJ1-5|TRBV4-1|.|.
TGCGCCAGCAGCCAAGACAATCAGCCCCAGCATTTT
CASSQDNQPQHF
>TRBJ1-5|TRBV11-2|.|few
TGTGCCAGCAGCTCGGGCACTGGGGGGGGCAATCAGCCCCAGCATTTT
CASSSGTGGGNQPQHF